The TCR beta chain under discussion was sequenced for a study of quantifying T cell responses using KT2 cells. Overall study: RNA was reverse transcribed with TCR alpha and beta constant-region primers.

This clonotype was found a few times. Each cDNA got a UMI-containing oligo ligated at its 3' end. The first PCR ran approximately 4 cycles with an equimolar RC1.1 and RC1.2 beta primer mix. TCRdb used MiXCR to reprocess the UMI-ligation and nested PCR reads, holding one entry per CDR3 protein. The sample records just under 50,000 distinct CDR3 sequences, approximately 10% being singletons. In germline, CDR1 is MGHDK, CDR2 SYGVNS. The germline V and J ends were trimmed by 4 bases and 0 bases, with 19 bases remaining between them. The CDR3 loop spans 19 amino acids. The sequencing sample was made of PBMCs spiked with cells of the T cell clone KT2. The gene calls are TRBV25-1 and TRBJ1-6; D unresolved. This clonotype was obtained from a human donor. DNA of the CDR3: TGTGCCAGCAGTGGGGGAATGGAGACCTCGAGCTCCTATAATTCACCCCTCCACTTT. Translated: CASSGGMETSSSYNSPLHF.